One and the same sample provided the 6 T cell receptor beta chains below, sequenced in a study of cytomegalovirus exposure and HLA in healthy donors. Both 60 Vbeta primers and 13 Jbeta primers went into the PCR. Sequenced by immunoSEQ multiplex PCR; TCRdb stores in-frame clones only, minus some. The data hold about 140,000 clones, with 73% observed a single time. Sequencing was carried out using PBMCs. These receptors originate from a woman aged 40 to 50 in good health and CMV-seronegative.

This clone was recorded only once. The rearrangement uses TRBV27 and TRBJ1-2; 7 bases agree with TRBD1. CDR3 size: 16 residues. Trimming cost V 8 bases and J 5 bases; bases outside gene matches: 17. CDR1 and CDR2 from the germline V gene are MNHEY and SMNVEV (reference sequence). The CDR3 reads CASFTIRDSFVYGYTF. The DNA of the CDR3 is TGTGCCAGCTTTACCATCCGGGACAGCTTCGTTTATGGCTACACCTTC.

This chain connects TRBV19 to TRBJ2-1, with TRBD1 matching over 11 bases. With V trimmed by 3 bases and J by 4 bases, 5 bases remained unmatched. The germline gives CDR1 LNHDA, CDR2 SQIVND (reference sequence). The CDR3 runs to 16 residues. For the CDR3, the DNA is TGTGCCAGTAGTATCCGGGACAGGGGGGTTTACAATGAGCAGTTCTTC. It encodes CASSIRDRGVYNEQFF.

The J gene is TRBJ1-2, the V gene TRBV20-1; perhaps TRBD1 as D (5 bases). Trimming took off 4 bases at V and 8 bases at J, with 8 bases between the two ends. The germline V gene has CDR1 DFQATT and CDR2 SNEGSKA (reference sequence). The CDR3 has 10 amino acids. The CDR3 bases are TGCAGTGCTACGGGGGAAGGCTACACCTTC. It encodes CSATGEGYTF.

With regard to this clone: Other DNA sequences within the sample encode an identical CDR3. The chain is built from TRBV5-1 and TRBJ2-5; D perhaps matches TRBD2 (6 bases). The V and J ends lost 4 bases and 2 bases respectively, with 9 bases between them. The length of the CDR3 is 13 residues. CDR1 is SGHRS, CDR2 YFSETQ, per germline. The CDR3 region has the DNA TGCGCCAGCAGCCTGGGACTTCAAGAGACCCAGTACTTC. This encodes CASSLGLQETQYF.

The gene calls are TRBV5-1 and TRBJ1-1; perhaps TRBD1 as D (6 bases). V shed 2 bases and J shed 4 bases, with 9 bases lying between them. CDR1 is SGHRS and CDR2 is YFSETQ in the germline V gene. The CDR3 runs 13 residues. The CDR3 sequence is CASSFQGITEAFF. CDR3 DNA sequence: TGCGCCAGCAGCTTCCAGGGGATCACTGAAGCTTTCTTT.

This chain uses TRBV19 with TRBJ2-1, with D tentatively TRBD2 (6 bases). V was clipped by 1 base and J by 9 bases, with 25 bases between them. There are 18 residues in the CDR3. Germline CDR1 and CDR2: LNHDA and SQIVND (reference sequence). The chain's CDR3 is CASSIARGSGRGDAEQFF. As DNA, the CDR3 is TGTGCCAGTAGTATAGCTAGGGGTTCGGGGCGGGGAGATGCTGAGCAGTTCTTC.